These 20 T cell receptor beta chains share one sample of origin, sequenced in a study of healthy donors' naive CD4 and CD8 T cells. Starting from around 470 ng of total RNA, TCR libraries were made with linear amplification. TCRdb itself ran the reads through MiXCR, one entry per CDR3 protein. The data hold some 190,000 distinct CDR3 sequences, with under 85% observed a single time. Material: naive CD4+ and CD8+ T cells sorted from blood, pooled from several donors. Source of these receptors: a pool of human donors in good health; the sample pools cells from several healthy donors.

The rearrangement uses TRBV19 and TRBJ2-7; D is possibly TRBD1 or TRBD2 (6 bases each). This CDR3 region has 14 residues. Germline V gene sequence: CDR1 LNHDA, CDR2 SQIVND (reference sequence). Trimming took 4 bases from V and 2 from J, leaving 12 bases between them. The DNA for the CDR3 is TGTGCCAGTAGTAGAGAGGGGGGAACCTACGAGCAGTACTTC. Its translation is CASSREGGTYEQYF.

In this sample, this clonotype turned up a few times. The V and J genes are TRBV29-1 and TRBJ2-1; a weak D match, TRBD1 (6 bases). The V end was cut by 2 bases, the J end by 10 bases, with 18 bases between. The germline CDR1 and CDR2 sequences are SQVTM and ANQGSEA. The CDR3 runs to 14 residues. CDR3 in DNA: TGCAGCGTTGAACGGAGTAGGGGGAGTTTAGAGCAGTTCTTC. It yields the protein CSVERSRGSLEQFF.

The V and J genes are TRBV29-1 and TRBJ1-1; 7 bases line up with TRBD1. J gave up 1 base and V 1 base, and 3 bases lay outside the gene matches. This CDR3 contains 14 residues. CDR1 and CDR2 (germline): SQVTM, ANQGSEA. In DNA form, the CDR3 reads TGCAGCGTTGAAGGGACAGGAAGGAACACTGAAGCTTTCTTT. Translated: CSVEGTGRNTEAFF.

This rearrangement joins TRBV29-1 to TRBJ1-2; the D is unclear. The CDR3 consists of 11 residues. CDR1 SQVTM and CDR2 ANQGSEA come from the germline V gene. V was cut by 3 bases and J by 11 bases, with 13 bases left in between. CDR3 sequence reads: CSVEVMSGYTF. CDR3 bases: TGCAGCGTTGAGGTGATGAGCGGTTACACCTTC. The full variable domain, with the rest looked up from reference TRBV29-1 and TRBJ1-2, is SAVISQKPSRDICQRGTSLTIQCQVDSQVTMMFWYRQQPGQSLTLIATANQGSEATYESGFVIDKFPISRPNLTFSTLTVSNMSPEDSSIYLCSVEVMSGYTFGSGTRLTVV.

The chain combines TRBV20-1 with TRBJ2-1; 9 bases are shared with TRBD2. Germline V lookup: CDR1 DFQATT, CDR2 SNEGSKA (reference sequence). J was trimmed by 3 bases and V by 3 bases; bases with no gene match: 12. There are 17 residues in the CDR3. CDR3 nucleotides: TGCAGTGCTAGTATCCTGATGGCGGGAGGGTTCTACAATGAGCAGTTCTTC. Protein sequence: CSASILMAGGFYNEQFF.

This clonotype was observed a handful of times. The chain is built from TRBV29-1 and TRBJ2-7; 7 nucleotides match TRBD1. J lost 3 bases, V lost 7 bases, and 9 bases had no gene match. This CDR3 has 13 amino acids. Per germline, CDR1 SQVTM and CDR2 ANQGSEA. The CDR3 loop reads CSGLRDSGYEQYF. The DNA of the CDR3 is TGCAGCGGGTTGAGGGACAGCGGCTACGAGCAGTACTTC.

The chain combines TRBV12-3 or TRBV12-4 with TRBJ1-1, with 10 bases lining up with TRBD1. The junction had 7 bases not matched to a gene; V was cut back by 5 bases and J by 1 base. CDR3 length: 16 amino acids. CDR3 amino acids: CASSPGTGVRNTEAFF. The DNA of the CDR3 is TGTGCCAGCAGTCCGGGGACAGGGGTCAGGAACACTGAAGCTTTCTTT.

The rearrangement joins TRBV30 to TRBJ1-5; the D gene is possibly TRBD1 (5 bases). V dropped 3 bases and J dropped 4 bases, with 10 bases sitting between them. Germline loops: CDR1 GTSNPN, CDR2 SVGIG (reference sequence). This CDR3 region has 13 residues. DNA for the CDR3: TGTGCCTGGAGCCGGGGCCCAAATCAGCCCCAGCATTTT. Its protein is CAWSRGPNQPQHF.

The chain carries TRBV29-1 and TRBJ2-3; maybe TRBD2 (7 bases). Deletions cut 0 bases from V and 4 bases from J, with 20 bases between. Germline CDR1 is SQVTM and CDR2 is ANQGSEA. This CDR3 has 17 amino acids. CDR3 sequence reads: CSVEDIHMGEGADTQYF. CDR3 DNA sequence: TGCAGCGTTGAAGATATCCACATGGGGGAGGGGGCAGATACGCAGTATTTT.

V and J are TRBV29-1 and TRBJ2-5; D unresolved. The V gene lost 1 base and the J gene lost 1 base, with 10 bases spanning the gap. Germline assignment: CDR1 SQVTM and CDR2 ANQGSEA. This CDR3 has 14 amino acids. The CDR3 loop is CSVEGLLRQETQYF. CDR3 nucleotides: TGCAGCGTTGAAGGTTTACTGCGCCAAGAGACCCAGTACTTC.

This clonotype was found once. The junction does not match germline at one end; this may be a read error. CDR3 DNA: TGTGCCAGCAGTTACTCGGGAAAGGAGCAGGGAAGGATCTTC. It yields the protein CASSYSGKEQGRIF. The rearrangement links TRBV6-5 to TRBJ2-1; the D gene is possibly TRBD1 (5 bases). From germline, CDR1 is MNHEY and CDR2 SVGAGI. The CDR3 extends over 14 amino acids.

The V and J genes are TRBV5-4 and TRBJ2-5; D ambiguous. Germline V lookup: CDR1 SGHNT, CDR2 YYREEE (reference sequence). The CDR3 loop spans 13 amino acids. V was shortened by 1 base and J by 3 bases, with 7 bases between the two germline ends. CDR3 sequence (DNA): TGTGCCAGCAGCTTGAGGCTAGAAGAGACCCAGTACTTC. It codes for CASSLRLEETQYF.

The chain recombines TRBV29-1 with TRBJ2-2; D gene ambiguous. CDR1 is SQVTM and CDR2 is ANQGSEA in the germline V gene. V was pared by 6 bases and J by 3 bases, with 2 bases between. The CDR3 runs 10 residues. CDR3 in amino acids: CSVYTGELFF. The CDR3 bases are TGCAGCGTGTACACCGGGGAGCTGTTTTTT.

J is TRBJ2-7 and V is TRBV29-1; tentatively, D is TRBD2 (5 bases). The germline V and J ends were trimmed by 6 bases and 0 bases, with 6 bases remaining between them. Germline V CDR1 and CDR2: SQVTM, ANQGSEA. The CDR3 is 11 amino acids. In DNA, the CDR3 is TGCAGCGTCCGGGACTCCTACGAGCAGTACTTC. Its protein is CSVRDSYEQYF.

This clonotype was seen just once. The chain employs TRBV29-1 and TRBJ2-5, with TRBD1 matching over 9 bases. Looked up from germline, CDR1 is SQVTM and CDR2 is ANQGSEA. With V trimmed by 7 bases and J by 2 bases, 8 bases remained unmatched. The CDR3 extends over 14 amino acids. Here the CDR3 reads CSAQDRGGQETQYF. The CDR3 DNA follows: TGCAGCGCCCAGGACAGGGGTGGTCAAGAGACCCAGTACTTC.

This chain uses TRBV6-6 with TRBJ1-5, with D possibly being TRBD1 (5 bases). Germline CDR1 is MNHNY and CDR2 is SVGAGI (reference sequence). With 5 bases removed from V and 7 bases from J, the gap between germline ends came to 15 bases. The CDR3 spans 14 residues. The CDR3 loop reads CASSEFRDDQPQHF. CDR3 nucleotide sequence: TGTGCCAGCAGTGAATTCCGGGACGACCAGCCCCAGCATTTT.

The chain links TRBV18 to TRBJ1-1; D gene uncertain. The CDR3 has 14 residues. V was clipped by 2 bases and J by 0 bases, with 7 bases between them. CDR1 and CDR2 (germline): KGHSH, LQKENI. CDR3 sequence reads: CASSPNRMNTEAFF. The CDR3, as DNA: TGTGCCAGCTCACCAAACAGAATGAACACTGAAGCTTTCTTT.

This chain connects TRBV5-4 to TRBJ1-2, with a tentative D call TRBD1 (6 bases). CDR1 is SGHNT and CDR2 is YYREEE in the germline V gene (reference sequence). V was pared by 2 bases and J by 1 base, with 12 bases between. The CDR3 runs to 15 residues. CDR3 nucleotides: TGTGCCAGCAGCTTACCGCAGGGGATTAACTATGGCTACACCTTC. Residues: CASSLPQGINYGYTF. The full variable domain, in which reference TRBV5-4 and TRBJ1-2 provide the parts outside the CDR3, is ETGVTQSPTHLIKTRGQQVTLRCSSQSGHNTVSWYQQALGQGPQFIFQYYREEENGRGNFPPRFSGLQFPNYSSELNVNALELDDSALYLCASSLPQGINYGYTFGSGTRLTVV.

This chain uses TRBV6-5 with TRBJ2-5, with D perhaps matching TRBD1 (5 bases). The ends were cut back, 2 bases at V and 3 bases at J, with 13 bases in the middle. Germline lookup yields CDR1 MNHEY and CDR2 SVGAGI. The CDR3 is made up of 15 amino acids. The CDR3 sequence: CASSYGAGSKETQYF. The CDR3 nucleotides read TGTGCCAGCAGTTACGGGGCAGGTTCAAAAGAGACCCAGTACTTC.

The sample holds a few counts of this clonotype. The V and J genes are TRBV12-3 or TRBV12-4 and TRBJ1-3; 9 bases agree with TRBD1. The CDR3 runs to 15 residues. The ends lost 4 bases at V and 6 bases at J; junction bases unmatched: 7. The chain's CDR3 is CASSSGTGSENTIYF. The CDR3 DNA follows: TGTGCCAGCAGTTCCGGGACAGGGTCGGAAAACACCATATATTTT.